The T cell receptor (beta chain) described here comes from a study of beta chain features in type 1 diabetes. Expressed TCRB transcripts were sequenced, since all the RNA that had been isolated was reverse transcribed. Only in-frame clones appear in the TCRdb table, and some are missing; sequencing was by immunoSEQ multiplex PCR. The data show 120,000 to 150,000 clones, with about 50% seen just once and 0.35% to 0.5% held by the top ten. Looked up from germline, CDR1 is SEHNR and CDR2 is FQNEAQ (reference sequence). The CDR3 loop spans 19 amino acids. V dropped 1 base and J dropped 4; count of bases not matched to a gene: 12.

The J gene is TRBJ2-6, the V gene TRBV7-9; 8 bases fit TRBD2. This receptor was identified in a man between 18 and 35 years old in good health. Specimen: Tregs from blood. CDR3 protein: CASSLVWLAGPRGANVLTF. The CDR3 DNA reads TGTGCCAGCAGCTTAGTCTGGCTAGCGGGCCCCCGAGGGGCCAACGTCCTGACTTTC.